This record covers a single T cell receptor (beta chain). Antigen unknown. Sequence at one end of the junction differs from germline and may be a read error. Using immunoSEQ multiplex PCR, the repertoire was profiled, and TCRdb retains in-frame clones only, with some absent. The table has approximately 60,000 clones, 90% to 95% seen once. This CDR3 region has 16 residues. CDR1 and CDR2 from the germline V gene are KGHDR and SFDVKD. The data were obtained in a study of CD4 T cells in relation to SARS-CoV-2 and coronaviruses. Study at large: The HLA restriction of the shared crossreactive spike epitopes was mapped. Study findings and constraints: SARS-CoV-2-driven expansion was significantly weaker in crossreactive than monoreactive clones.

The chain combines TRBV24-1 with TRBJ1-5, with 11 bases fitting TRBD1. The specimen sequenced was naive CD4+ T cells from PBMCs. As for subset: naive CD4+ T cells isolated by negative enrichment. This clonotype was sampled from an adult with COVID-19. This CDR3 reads CATSDPGQGVFQSQHF. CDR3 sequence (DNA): TGTGCCACCAGTGATCCGGGACAGGGGGTTTTTCAGTCCCAGCATTTT.